The entry below gives a single TCR beta chain sequence along with its context. The data were taken from a study of control samples from healthy donors and cancer patients. This CDR3 is 13 amino acids long. Germline loops: CDR1 MDHEN, CDR2 SYDVKM. V lost 6 bases to trimming and J lost 6 bases, with 14 bases between them. Here immunoSEQ multiplex PCR was the method, and the copy in TCRdb shows in-frame clones only, minus some. The sample contains about 81,000 clones, around 94% of which appear only once. This TCR came from a woman between 18 and 29 years old in good health. Sequenced: blood. V usage is TRBV28 and J usage is TRBJ1-2; D unresolved. The CDR3 sequence: CASRLRPGNGYTF. CDR3 coding DNA: TGTGCCAGCAGGTTACGACCCGGGAATGGCTACACCTTC.